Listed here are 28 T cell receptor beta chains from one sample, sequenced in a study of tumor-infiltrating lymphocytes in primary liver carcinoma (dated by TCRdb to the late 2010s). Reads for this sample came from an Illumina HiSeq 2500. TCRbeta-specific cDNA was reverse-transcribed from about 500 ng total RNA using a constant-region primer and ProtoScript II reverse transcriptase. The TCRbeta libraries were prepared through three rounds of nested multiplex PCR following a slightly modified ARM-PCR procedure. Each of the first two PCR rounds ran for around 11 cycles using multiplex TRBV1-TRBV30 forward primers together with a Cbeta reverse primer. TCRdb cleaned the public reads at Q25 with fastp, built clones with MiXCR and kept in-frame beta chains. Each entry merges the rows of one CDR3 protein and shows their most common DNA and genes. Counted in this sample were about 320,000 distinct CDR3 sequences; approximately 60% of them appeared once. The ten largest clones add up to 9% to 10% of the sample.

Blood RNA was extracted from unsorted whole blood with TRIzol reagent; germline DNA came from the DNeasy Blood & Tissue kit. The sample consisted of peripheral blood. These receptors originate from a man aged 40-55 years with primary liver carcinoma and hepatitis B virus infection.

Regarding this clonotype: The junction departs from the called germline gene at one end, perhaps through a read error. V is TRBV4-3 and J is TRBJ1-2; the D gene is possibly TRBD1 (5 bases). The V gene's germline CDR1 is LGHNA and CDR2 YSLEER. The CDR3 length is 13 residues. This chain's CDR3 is CASSHRVKYGYIF. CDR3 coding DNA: TGCGCCAGCAGCCACAGGGTGAAATATGGCTACATCTTC.

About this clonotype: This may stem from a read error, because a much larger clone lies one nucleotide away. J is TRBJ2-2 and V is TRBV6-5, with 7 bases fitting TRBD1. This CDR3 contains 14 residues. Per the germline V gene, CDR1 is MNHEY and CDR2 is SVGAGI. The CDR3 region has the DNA TGTACCAGCAGTAGGACAGGGAACACCGGGGAGCTGTTTTTT. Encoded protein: CTSSRTGNTGELFF.

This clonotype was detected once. The CDR3 DNA reads TGTGCCAGCAGTTACGAAACTCGTACTAGGGTCGGAGCCGAGGAGCTGTTTTTT. Protein sequence: CASSYETRTRVGAEELFF. The V gene is TRBV6-2 or TRBV6-3, the J gene TRBJ2-2; tentatively, D is TRBD2 (5 bases). This CDR3 is 18 amino acids long. Deletions cut 2 bases from V and 10 bases from J, with 26 bases between. The V gene's germline CDR1 is MNHEY and CDR2 SVGEGT.

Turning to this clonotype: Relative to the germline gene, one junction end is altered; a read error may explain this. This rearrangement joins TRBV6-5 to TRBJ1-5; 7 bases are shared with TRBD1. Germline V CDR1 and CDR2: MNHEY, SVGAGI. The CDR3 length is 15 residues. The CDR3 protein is CASSGGQWSNQPQHF. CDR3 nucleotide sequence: TGTGCCAGCAGTGGGGGACAGTGGAGCAATCAGCCACAGCATTTT.

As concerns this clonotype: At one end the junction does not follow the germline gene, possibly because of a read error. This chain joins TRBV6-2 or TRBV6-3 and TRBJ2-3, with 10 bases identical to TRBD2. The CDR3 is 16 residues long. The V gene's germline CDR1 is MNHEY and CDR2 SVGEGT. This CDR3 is CASSYPAGGPTDTQYF. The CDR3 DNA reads TGTGCCAGTAGTTACCCAGCGGGAGGGCCGACAGATACGCAGTATTTT.

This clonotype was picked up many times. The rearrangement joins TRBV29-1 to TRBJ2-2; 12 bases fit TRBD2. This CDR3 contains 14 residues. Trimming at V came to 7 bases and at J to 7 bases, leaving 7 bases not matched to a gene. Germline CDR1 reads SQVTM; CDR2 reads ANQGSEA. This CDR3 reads CSASLAGGNGELFF. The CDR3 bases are TGCAGCGCCAGCCTAGCGGGAGGGAACGGGGAGCTGTTTTTT.

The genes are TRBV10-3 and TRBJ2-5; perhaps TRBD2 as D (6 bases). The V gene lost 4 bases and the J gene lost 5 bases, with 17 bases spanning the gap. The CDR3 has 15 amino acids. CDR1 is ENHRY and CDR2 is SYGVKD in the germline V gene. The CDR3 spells CAISASGGSGETQYF. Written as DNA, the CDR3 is TGTGCCATCAGTGCCTCAGGAGGGTCGGGCGAGACCCAGTACTTC.

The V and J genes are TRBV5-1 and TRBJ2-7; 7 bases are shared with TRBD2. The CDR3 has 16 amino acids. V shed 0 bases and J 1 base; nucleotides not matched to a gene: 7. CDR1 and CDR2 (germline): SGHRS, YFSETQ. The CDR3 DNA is TGCGCCAGCAGCTTGGATGGGGCGGGAGCTTCCTACGAGCAGTACTTC. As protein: CASSLDGAGASYEQYF.

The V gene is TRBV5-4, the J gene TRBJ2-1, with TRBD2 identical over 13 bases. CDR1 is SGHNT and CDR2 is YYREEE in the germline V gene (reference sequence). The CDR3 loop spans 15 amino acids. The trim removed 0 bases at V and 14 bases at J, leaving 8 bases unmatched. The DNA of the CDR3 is TGTGCCAGCAGCTTGGGCGGACTAGCGGGAGAGAAGGAGTTCTTC. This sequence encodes CASSLGGLAGEKEFF.

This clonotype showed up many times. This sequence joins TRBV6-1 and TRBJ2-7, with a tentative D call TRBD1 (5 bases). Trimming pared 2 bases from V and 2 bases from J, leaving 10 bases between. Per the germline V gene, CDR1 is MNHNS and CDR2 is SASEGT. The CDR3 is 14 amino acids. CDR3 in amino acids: CASSERGSPYEQYF. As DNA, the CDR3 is TGTGCCAGCAGTGAAAGGGGCAGCCCCTACGAGCAGTACTTC.

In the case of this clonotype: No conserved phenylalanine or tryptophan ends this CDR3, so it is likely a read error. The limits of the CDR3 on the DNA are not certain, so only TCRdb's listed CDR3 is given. The chain's CDR3 is CASRSESDYQETQNL. The V call is TRBV6-1, the J call TRBJ2-5. Germline assignment: CDR1 MNHNS and CDR2 SASEGT. The CDR3 comprises 15 residues, both ends counted.

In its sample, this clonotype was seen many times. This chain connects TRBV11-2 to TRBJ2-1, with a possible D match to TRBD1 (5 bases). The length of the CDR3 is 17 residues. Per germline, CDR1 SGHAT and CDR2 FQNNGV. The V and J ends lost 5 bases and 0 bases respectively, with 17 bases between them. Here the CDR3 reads CASSALTALSSYNEQFF. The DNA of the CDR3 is TGTGCCAGCAGCGCCTTGACAGCGCTTAGCTCCTACAATGAGCAGTTCTTC.

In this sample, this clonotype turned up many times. The CDR3 DNA follows: TGTGCCAGCAGTTTACCGATAGTTAACACCATATATTTT. Residues: CASSLPIVNTIYF. The rearrangement joins TRBV12-3 or TRBV12-4 to TRBJ1-3; D call uncertain. The ends were cut back, 2 bases at V and 7 bases at J, with 9 bases in the middle. This CDR3 comprises 13 residues.

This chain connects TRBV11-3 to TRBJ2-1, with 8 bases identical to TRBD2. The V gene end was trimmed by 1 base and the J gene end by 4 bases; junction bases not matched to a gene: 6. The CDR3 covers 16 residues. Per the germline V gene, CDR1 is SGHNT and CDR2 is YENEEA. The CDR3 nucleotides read TGTGCCAGCAGCTTAGTTGGAGCGGGAGCGTACAATGAGCAGTTCTTC. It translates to CASSLVGAGAYNEQFF.

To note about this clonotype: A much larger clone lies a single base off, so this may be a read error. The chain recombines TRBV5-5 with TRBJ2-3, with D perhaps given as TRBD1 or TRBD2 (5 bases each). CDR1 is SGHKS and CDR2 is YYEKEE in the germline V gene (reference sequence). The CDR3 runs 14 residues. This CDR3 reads CGSSLRDPTDTQYF. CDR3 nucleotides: TGTGGCAGCAGCCTCCGGGACCCCACAGATACGCAGTATTTT. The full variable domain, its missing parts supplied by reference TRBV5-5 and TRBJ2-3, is DAGVTQSPTHLIKTRGQQVTLRCSPISGHKSVSWYQQVLGQGPQFIFQYYEKEERGRGNFPDRFSARQFPNYSSELNVNALLLGDSALYLCGSSLRDPTDTQYFGPGTRLTVL.

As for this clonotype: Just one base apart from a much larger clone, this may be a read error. The CDR3 coding sequence is TGTGCCAGCAGTTCACTAGCGGGAGTCGGTAATGAGCAGCTCTTC. The encoded protein is CASSSLAGVGNEQLF. The rearrangement uses TRBV12-3 or TRBV12-4 and TRBJ2-1; the match to TRBD2 covers 11 bases. CDR3 length: 15 residues.

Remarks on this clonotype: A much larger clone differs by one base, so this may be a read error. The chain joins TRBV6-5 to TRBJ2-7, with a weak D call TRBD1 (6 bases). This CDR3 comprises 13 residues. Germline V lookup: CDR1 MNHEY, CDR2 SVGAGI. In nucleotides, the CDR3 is TGTGCCAACAGTTCGACAGGCCAGTCTTTTCCGTACTTC. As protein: CANSSTGQSFPYF.

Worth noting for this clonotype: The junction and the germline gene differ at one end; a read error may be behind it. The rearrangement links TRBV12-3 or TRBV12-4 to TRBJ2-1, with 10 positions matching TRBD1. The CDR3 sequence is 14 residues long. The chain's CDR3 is CASRVGTGVFEQFF. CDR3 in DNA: TGTGCCAGCAGGGTGGGGACAGGGGTGTTTGAGCAATTCTTC.

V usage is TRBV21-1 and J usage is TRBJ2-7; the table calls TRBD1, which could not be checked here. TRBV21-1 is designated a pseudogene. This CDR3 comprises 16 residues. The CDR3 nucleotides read TGTGCCAACAGCACCCAGAAGACAGGGTCCTCCTACGAGCAGTACTTC. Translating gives CANSTQKTGSSYEQYF.

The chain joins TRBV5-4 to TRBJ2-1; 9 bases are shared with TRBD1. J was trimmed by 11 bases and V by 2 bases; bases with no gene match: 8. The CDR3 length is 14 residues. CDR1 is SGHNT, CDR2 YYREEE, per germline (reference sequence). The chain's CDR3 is CASSFDRGRAKQFF. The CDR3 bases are TGTGCCAGCAGCTTTGACAGGGGGAGAGCTAAGCAGTTCTTC. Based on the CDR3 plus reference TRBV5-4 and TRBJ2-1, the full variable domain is ETGVTQSPTHLIKTRGQQVTLRCSSQSGHNTVSWYQQALGQGPQFIFQYYREEENGRGNFPPRFSGLQFPNYSSELNVNALELDDSALYLCASSFDRGRAKQFFGPGTRLTVL.

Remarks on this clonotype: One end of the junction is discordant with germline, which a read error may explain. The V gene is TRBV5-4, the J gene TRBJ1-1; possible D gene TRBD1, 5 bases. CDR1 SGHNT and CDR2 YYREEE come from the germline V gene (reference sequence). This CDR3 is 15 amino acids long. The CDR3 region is CASSSTVNLNTEASF. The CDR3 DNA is TGTGCCAGCAGCTCGACAGTCAACTTGAACACTGAAGCTTCCTTT.

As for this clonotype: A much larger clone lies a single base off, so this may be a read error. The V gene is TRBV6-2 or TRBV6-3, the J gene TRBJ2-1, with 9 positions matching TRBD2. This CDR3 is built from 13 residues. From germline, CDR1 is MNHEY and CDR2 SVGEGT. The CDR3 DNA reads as TGTGCCAGCAGACCGGGACTAGCCGGGAGTCAGTCCTTC. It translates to CASRPGLAGSQSF.

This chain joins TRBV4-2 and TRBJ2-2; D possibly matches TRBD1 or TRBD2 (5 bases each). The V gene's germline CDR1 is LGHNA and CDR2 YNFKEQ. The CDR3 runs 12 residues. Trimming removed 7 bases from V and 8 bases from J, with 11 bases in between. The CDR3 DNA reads TGTGCCAGCATCCATTGGGGGGGGGAGCTGTTTTTT. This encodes CASIHWGGELFF.

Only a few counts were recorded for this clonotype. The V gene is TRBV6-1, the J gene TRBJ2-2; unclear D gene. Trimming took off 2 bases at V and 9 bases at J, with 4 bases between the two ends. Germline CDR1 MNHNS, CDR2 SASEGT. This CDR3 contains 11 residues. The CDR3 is CASSERRELFF. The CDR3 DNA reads TGTGCCAGCAGTGAACGGAGGGAGCTGTTTTTT.

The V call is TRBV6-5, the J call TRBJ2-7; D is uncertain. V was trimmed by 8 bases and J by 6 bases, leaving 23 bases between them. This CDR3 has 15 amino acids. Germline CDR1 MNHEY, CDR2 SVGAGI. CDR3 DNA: TGTGCCAGCTTGACTCGGTGCGAAGGGTTCTTCGAGCAGTACTTC. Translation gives CASLTRCEGFFEQYF.

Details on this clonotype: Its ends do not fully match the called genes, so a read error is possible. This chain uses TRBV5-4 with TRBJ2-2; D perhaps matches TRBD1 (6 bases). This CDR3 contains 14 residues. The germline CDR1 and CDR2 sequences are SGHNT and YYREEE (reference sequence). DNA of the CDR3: TGTACCAGCAGCCTGGGACAGAACACCGGGGAGCTGTTTTTT. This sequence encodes CTSSLGQNTGELFF. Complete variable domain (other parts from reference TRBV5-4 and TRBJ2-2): ETGVTQSPTHLIKTRGQQVTLRCSSQSGHNTVSWYQQALGQGPQFIFQYYREEENGRGNFPPRFSGLQFPNYSSELNVNALELDDSALYLCTSSLGQNTGELFFGEGSRLTVL.

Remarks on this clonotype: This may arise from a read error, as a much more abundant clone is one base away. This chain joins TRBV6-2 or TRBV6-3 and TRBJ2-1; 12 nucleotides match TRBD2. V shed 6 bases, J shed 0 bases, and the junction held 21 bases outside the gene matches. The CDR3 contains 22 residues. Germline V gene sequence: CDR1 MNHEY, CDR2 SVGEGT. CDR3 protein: CASSRKVNRTSGTLSSYNEQFF. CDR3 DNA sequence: TGTGCCAGCAGCCGAAAAGTCAATAGGACTAGCGGGACCCTGTCCTCCTACAATGAGCAGTTCTTC.

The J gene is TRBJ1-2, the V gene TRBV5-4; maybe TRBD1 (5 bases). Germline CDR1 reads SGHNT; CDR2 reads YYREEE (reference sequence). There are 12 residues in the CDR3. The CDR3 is CTNSLTDYGYTF. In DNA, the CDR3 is TGTACCAACAGCTTGACAGACTATGGCTACACCTTC.